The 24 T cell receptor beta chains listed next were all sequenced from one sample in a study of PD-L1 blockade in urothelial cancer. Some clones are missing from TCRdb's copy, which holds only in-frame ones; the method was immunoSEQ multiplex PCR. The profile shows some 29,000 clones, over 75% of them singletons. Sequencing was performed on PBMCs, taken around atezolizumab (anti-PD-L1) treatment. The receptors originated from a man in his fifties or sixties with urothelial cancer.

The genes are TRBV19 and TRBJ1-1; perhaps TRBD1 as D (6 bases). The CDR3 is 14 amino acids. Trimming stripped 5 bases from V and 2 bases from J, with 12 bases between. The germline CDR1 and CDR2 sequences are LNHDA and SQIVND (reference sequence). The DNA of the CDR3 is TGTGCCAGTAGTGCCTTACAGGGAAACACTGAAGCTTTCTTT. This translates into CASSALQGNTEAFF.

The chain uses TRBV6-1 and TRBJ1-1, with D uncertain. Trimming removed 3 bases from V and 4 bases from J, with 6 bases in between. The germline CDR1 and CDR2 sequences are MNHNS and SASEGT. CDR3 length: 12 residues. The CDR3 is CASSDWSTEAFF. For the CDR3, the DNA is TGTGCCAGCAGTGACTGGAGCACTGAAGCTTTCTTT.

DNA of the CDR3: TGTGCCAGCAGAAGAAGGGGGGGGACTAGTTCAGATACGCAGTATTTT. Its translation is CASRRRGGTSSDTQYF. V usage is TRBV7-3 and J usage is TRBJ2-3; TRBD2 aligns across 8 bases. V was pared by 6 bases and J by 4 bases, with 12 bases of the junction left unmatched. Germline CDR1 is SGHTA and CDR2 is FQGTGA. This CDR3 has 16 amino acids.

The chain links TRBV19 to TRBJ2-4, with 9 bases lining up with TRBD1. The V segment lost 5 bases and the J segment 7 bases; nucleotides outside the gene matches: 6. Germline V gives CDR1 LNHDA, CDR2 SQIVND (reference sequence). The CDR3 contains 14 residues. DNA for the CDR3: TGTGCCAGTAGTCCGGGACAGGGTTGGAACATTCAGTACTTC. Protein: CASSPGQGWNIQYF. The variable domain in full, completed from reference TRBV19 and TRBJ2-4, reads DGGITQSPKYLFRKEGQNVTLSCEQNLNHDAMYWYRQDPGQGLRLIYYSQIVNDFQKGDIAEGYSVSREKKESFPLTVTSAQKNPTAFYLCASSPGQGWNIQYFGAGTRLSVL.

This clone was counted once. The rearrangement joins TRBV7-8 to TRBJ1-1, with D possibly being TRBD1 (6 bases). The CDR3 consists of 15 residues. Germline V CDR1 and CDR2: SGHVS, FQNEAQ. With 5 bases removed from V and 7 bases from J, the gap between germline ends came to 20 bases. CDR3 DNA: TGTGCCAGCAGCATCAGGACAGTCTTAACGGGTGAAGCTTTCTTT. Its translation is CASSIRTVLTGEAFF. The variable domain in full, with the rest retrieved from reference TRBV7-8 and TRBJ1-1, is GAGVSQSPRYKVAKRGQDVALRCDPISGHVSLFWYQQALGQGPEFLTYFQNEAQLDKSGLPSDRFFAERPEGSVSTLKIQRTQQEDSAVYLCASSIRTVLTGEAFFGQGTRLTVV.

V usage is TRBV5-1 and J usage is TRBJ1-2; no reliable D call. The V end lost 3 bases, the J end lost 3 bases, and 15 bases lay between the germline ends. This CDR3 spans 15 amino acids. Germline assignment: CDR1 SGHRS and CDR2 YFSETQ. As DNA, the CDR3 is TGCGCCAGCAGCTACGGAGGGTGGGGTCACTATGGCTACACCTTC. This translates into CASSYGGWGHYGYTF.

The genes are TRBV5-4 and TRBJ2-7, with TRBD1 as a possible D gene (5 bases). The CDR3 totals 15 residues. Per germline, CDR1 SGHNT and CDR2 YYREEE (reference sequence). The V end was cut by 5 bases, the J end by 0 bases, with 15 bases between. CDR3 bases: TGTGCCAGCAGGGCAGGGTCCGTTTCCTCCTACGAGCAGTACTTC. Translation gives CASRAGSVSSYEQYF.

The DNA for the CDR3 is TGTGCCAGCAGTTTTTTGCAGGGTTTTGGGGAGCAGTACTTC. Its protein is CASSFLQGFGEQYF. This chain joins TRBV27 and TRBJ2-7, with a possible D match to TRBD1 (5 bases). Germline V gives CDR1 MNHEY, CDR2 SMNVEV (reference sequence). The CDR3 contains 14 residues. V dropped 3 bases and J dropped 7 bases, with 16 bases sitting between them.

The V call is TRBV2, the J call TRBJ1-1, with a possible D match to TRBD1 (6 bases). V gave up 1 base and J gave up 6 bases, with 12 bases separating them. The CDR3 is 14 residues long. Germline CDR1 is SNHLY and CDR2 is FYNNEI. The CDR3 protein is CASSEDRWTAEAFF. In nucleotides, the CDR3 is TGTGCCAGCAGTGAAGACCGGTGGACAGCTGAAGCTTTCTTT.

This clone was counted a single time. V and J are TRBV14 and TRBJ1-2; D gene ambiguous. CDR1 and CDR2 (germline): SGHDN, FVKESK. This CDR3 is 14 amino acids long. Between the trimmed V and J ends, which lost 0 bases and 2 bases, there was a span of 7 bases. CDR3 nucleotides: TGTGCCAGCAGCCAAGACAGAACCAACTATGGCTACACCTTC. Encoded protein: CASSQDRTNYGYTF.

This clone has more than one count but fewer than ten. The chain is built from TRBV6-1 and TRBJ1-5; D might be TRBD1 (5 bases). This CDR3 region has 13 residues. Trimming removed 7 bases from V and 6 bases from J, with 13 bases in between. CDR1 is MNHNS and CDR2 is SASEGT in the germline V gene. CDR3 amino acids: CASKDSLRQPQHF. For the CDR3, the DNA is TGTGCCAGCAAAGACAGTTTACGTCAGCCCCAGCATTTT.

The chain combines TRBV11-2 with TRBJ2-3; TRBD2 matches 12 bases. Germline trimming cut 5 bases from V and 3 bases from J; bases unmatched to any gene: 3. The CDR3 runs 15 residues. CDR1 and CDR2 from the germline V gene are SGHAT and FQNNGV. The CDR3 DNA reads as TGTGCCAGCAGCCATGGACTAGCGGGAACAGATACGCAGTATTTT. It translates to CASSHGLAGTDTQYF.

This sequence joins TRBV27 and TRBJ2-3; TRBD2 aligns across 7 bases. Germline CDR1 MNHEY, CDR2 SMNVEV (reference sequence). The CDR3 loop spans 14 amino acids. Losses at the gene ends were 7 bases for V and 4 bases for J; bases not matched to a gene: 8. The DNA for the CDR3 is TGTGCCAGCACCCGGGGAGGGACGGCAGATACGCAGTATTTT. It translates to CASTRGGTADTQYF.

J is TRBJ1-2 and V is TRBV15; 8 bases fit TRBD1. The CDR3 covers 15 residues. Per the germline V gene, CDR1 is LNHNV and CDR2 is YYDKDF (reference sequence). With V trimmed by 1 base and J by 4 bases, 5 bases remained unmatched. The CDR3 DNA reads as TGTGCCACCAGCAGAGCTACTGGGACAGGCTATGGCTACACCTTC. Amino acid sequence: CATSRATGTGYGYTF. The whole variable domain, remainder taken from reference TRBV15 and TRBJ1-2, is DAMVIQNPRYQVTQFGKPVTLSCSQTLNHNVMYWYQQKSSQAPKLLFHYYDKDFNNEADTPDNFQSRRPNTSFCFLDIRSPGLGDTAMYLCATSRATGTGYGYTFGSGTRLTVV.

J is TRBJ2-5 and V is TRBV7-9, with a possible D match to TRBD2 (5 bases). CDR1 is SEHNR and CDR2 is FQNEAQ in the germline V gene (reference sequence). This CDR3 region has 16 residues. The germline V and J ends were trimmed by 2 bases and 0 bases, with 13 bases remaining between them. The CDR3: CASSLSTAAYQETQYF. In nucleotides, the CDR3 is TGTGCCAGCAGCTTAAGTACAGCGGCGTACCAAGAGACCCAGTACTTC.

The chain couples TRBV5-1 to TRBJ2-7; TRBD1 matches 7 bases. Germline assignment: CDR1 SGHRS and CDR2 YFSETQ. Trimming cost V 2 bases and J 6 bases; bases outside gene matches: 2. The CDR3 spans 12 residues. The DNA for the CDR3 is TGCGCCAGCAGCTTCGCAGGGGGCGAGCAGTACTTC. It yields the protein CASSFAGGEQYF. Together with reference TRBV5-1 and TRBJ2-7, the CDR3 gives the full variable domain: KAGVTQTPRYLIKTRGQQVTLSCSPISGHRSVSWYQQTPGQGLQFLFEYFSETQRNKGNFPGRFSGRQFSNSRSEMNVSTLELGDSALYLCASSFAGGEQYFGPGTRLTVT.

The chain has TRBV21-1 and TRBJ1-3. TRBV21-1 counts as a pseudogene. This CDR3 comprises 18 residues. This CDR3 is CASSKALNGRFDGNTIYF. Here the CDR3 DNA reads TGTGCCAGCAGCAAAGCTCTGAACGGTAGATTTGATGGAAACACCATATATTTT.

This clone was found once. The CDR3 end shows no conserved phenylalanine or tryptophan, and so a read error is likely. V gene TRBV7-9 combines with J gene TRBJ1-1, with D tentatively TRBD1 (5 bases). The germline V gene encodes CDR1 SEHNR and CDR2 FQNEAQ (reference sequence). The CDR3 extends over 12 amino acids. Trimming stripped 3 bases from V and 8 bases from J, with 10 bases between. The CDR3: CASSLKGPEAFL. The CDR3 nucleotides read TGTGCCAGCAGCTTGAAGGGGCCCGAAGCTTTCCTT.

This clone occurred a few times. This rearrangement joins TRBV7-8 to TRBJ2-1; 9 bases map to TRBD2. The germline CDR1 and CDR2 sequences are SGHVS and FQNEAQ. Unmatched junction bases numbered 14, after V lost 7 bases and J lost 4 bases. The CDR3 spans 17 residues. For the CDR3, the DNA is TGTGCCAGCACCGCGGGAGGGATCGACGGAGTTTACAATGAGCAGTTCTTC. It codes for CASTAGGIDGVYNEQFF.

The CDR3 loop reads CASSLVGGSGTGELFF. CDR3 DNA: TGTGCCAGCAGCTTGGTCGGGGGGTCGGGCACCGGGGAGCTGTTTTTT. J is TRBJ2-2 and V is TRBV5-4, with 7 bases aligning to TRBD2. Germline CDR1 and CDR2: SGHNT and YYREEE (reference sequence). V dropped 0 bases and J dropped 4; count of bases not matched to a gene: 6. The CDR3 has 16 residues.

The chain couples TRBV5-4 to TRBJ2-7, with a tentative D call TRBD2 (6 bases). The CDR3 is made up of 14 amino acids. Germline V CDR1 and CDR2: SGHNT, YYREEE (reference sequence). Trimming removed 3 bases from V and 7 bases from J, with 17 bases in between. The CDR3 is CASSSLGAGMEQYF. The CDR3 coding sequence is TGTGCCAGCAGCTCCCTAGGTGCGGGAATGGAGCAGTACTTC.

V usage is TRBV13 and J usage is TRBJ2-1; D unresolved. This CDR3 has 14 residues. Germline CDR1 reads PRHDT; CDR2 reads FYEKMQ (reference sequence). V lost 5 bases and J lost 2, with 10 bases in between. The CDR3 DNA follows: TGTGCCAGCAGCCAGGTCCGGCCCTACAATGAGCAGTTCTTC. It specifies CASSQVRPYNEQFF.

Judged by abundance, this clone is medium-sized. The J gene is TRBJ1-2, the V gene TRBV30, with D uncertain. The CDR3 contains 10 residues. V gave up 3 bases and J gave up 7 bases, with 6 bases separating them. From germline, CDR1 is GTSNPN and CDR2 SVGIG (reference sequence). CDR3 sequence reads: CAWRYSGYTF. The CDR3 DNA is TGTGCCTGGAGGTACAGTGGCTACACCTTC.

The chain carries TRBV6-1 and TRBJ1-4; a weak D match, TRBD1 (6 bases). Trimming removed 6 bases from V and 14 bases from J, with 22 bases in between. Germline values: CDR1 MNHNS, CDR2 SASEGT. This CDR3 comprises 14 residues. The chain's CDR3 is CASSKGVLLDRLFF. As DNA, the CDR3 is TGTGCCAGCAGCAAGGGGGTCCTGCTCGATCGGCTGTTTTTT.